Below, 26 T cell receptor beta chains from the same sample are listed, as sequenced in a study of cytomegalovirus exposure and HLA in healthy donors. The PCR was carried out with 60 Vbeta primers and 13 Jbeta primers. TCRdb keeps only in-frame clones here, not all; method: immunoSEQ multiplex PCR. The repertoire has about 190,000 clones, around 75% of them found once; the top ten carry over 5.5%. Sequenced material: PBMCs. These TCRs come from a man between 40 and 49 years old in good health and CMV-seropositive.

This chain connects TRBV11-1 to TRBJ2-7, with 9 bases aligning to TRBD2. Germline CDR1 SGHAT, CDR2 FQDESV (reference sequence). J gave up 2 bases and V 2 bases, and 4 bases lay outside the gene matches. This CDR3 contains 15 residues. The CDR3 loop reads CASSLQRGEPYEQYF. For the CDR3, the DNA is TGTGCCAGCAGCTTACAGCGGGGGGAGCCCTACGAGCAGTACTTC. The full variable domain, in which reference TRBV11-1 and TRBJ2-7 provide the parts outside the CDR3, is EAEVAQSPRYKITEKSQAVAFWCDPISGHATLYWYRQILGQGPELLVQFQDESVVDDSQLPKDRFSAERLKGVDSTLKIQPAELGDSAMYLCASSLQRGEPYEQYFGPGTRLTVT.

The chain recombines TRBV18 with TRBJ2-1, with TRBD1 identical over 10 bases. Germline CDR1 is KGHSH and CDR2 is LQKENI. V shed 2 bases, J shed 8 bases, and the junction held 6 bases outside the gene matches. This CDR3 is built from 15 residues. The CDR3 DNA reads as TGTGCCAGCTCACCAGCCGGGACAGGGGTTCATGAGCAGTTCTTC. Its protein is CASSPAGTGVHEQFF. The full variable domain, completed using reference TRBV18 and TRBJ2-1, is NAGVMQNPRHLVRRRGQEARLRCSPMKGHSHVYWYRQLPEEGLKFMVYLQKENIIDESGMPKERFSAEFPKEGPSILRIQQVVRGDSAAYFCASSPAGTGVHEQFFGPGTRLTVL.

The J gene is TRBJ1-1, the V gene TRBV12-5; D call uncertain. The CDR3 sequence is 13 residues long. Germline assignment: CDR1 LGHNT and CDR2 FRNRAP. V was shortened by 4 bases and J by 6 bases, with 12 bases between the two germline ends. Here the CDR3 DNA reads TGTGCTAGTGGTTCGAGGCCGATCGCTGAAGCTTTCTTT. Translating it yields CASGSRPIAEAFF.

This clone was recorded a few times. The rearrangement links TRBV9 to TRBJ2-7; perhaps TRBD2 as D (6 bases). This CDR3 spans 15 amino acids. CDR1 is SGDLS and CDR2 is YYNGEE in the germline V gene. V lost 4 bases to trimming and J lost 6 bases, with 20 bases between them. Written as DNA, the CDR3 is TGTGCCAGCAGCCCAGAGAGCAGGCAGGGAGGCGAGCAGTACTTC. Translating it yields CASSPESRQGGEQYF.

This clone was detected once. The rearrangement links TRBV7-3 to TRBJ2-5, with 10 nucleotides matching TRBD1. The CDR3 contains 15 residues. The V gene's germline CDR1 is SGHTA and CDR2 FQGTGA. Trimming removed 5 bases from V and 4 bases from J; junction bases left unmatched: 7. The DNA for the CDR3 is TGTGCCAGCAGCCCCGGGACAGGGGTCCCAGAGACCCAGTACTTC. Translated: CASSPGTGVPETQYF.

The chain joins TRBV28 to TRBJ1-5, with a tentative D call TRBD1 (6 bases). CDR3 length: 15 residues. CDR1 and CDR2 (germline): MDHEN, SYDVKM. Trimming took off 3 bases at V and 1 base at J, with 10 bases between the two ends. In DNA, the CDR3 is TGTGCCAGCAGTTTTGTTCAGGGGAGCAATCAGCCCCAGCATTTT. It translates to CASSFVQGSNQPQHF.

The V gene is TRBV27, the J gene TRBJ1-4; D not certain. Trimming stripped 3 bases from V and 4 bases from J, with 6 bases between. In germline, CDR1 is MNHEY, CDR2 SMNVEV (reference sequence). This CDR3 comprises 13 residues. In DNA, the CDR3 is TGTGCCAGCAGTTTGCAGGTTAATGAAAAACTGTTTTTT. Protein product: CASSLQVNEKLFF.

The V and J genes are TRBV5-1 and TRBJ1-1; no reliable D call. Trimming left V 7 bases short and J 1 base short, with 11 bases between. Germline CDR1 reads SGHRS; CDR2 reads YFSETQ. The CDR3 spans 13 residues. The CDR3 loop is CASASSPNTEAFF. In DNA, the CDR3 is TGCGCCAGCGCCTCGAGCCCGAACACTGAAGCTTTCTTT.

The chain couples TRBV9 to TRBJ2-3; 8 bases match TRBD2. Germline assignment: CDR1 SGDLS and CDR2 YYNGEE. The trim removed 2 bases at V and 2 bases at J, leaving 7 bases unmatched. The CDR3 is 16 residues long. CDR3 sequence: CASSVPLAGSTDTQYF. CDR3 coding DNA: TGTGCCAGCAGCGTCCCTTTAGCGGGGTCCACAGATACGCAGTATTTT.

V and J are TRBV28 and TRBJ1-5; possibly TRBD1 for D (5 bases). V was trimmed by 6 bases and J by 4 bases, leaving 13 bases between them. The CDR3 runs to 14 residues. Germline V CDR1 and CDR2: MDHEN, SYDVKM. The chain's CDR3 is CASRNFDSNQPQHF. CDR3 coding DNA: TGTGCCAGCAGAAATTTCGACAGTAATCAGCCCCAGCATTTT.

The chain recombines TRBV4-3 with TRBJ2-7, with 7 bases aligning to TRBD1. J was trimmed by 2 bases and V by 1 base; bases with no gene match: 8. CDR1 is LGHNA and CDR2 is YSLEER in the germline V gene. This CDR3 has 16 amino acids. DNA for the CDR3: TGCGCCAGCAGCCAAGTGAGGGACAGAGCACCCTACGAGCAGTACTTC. Translation gives CASSQVRDRAPYEQYF.

CDR3 region: CASSFTGITDTQYF. In DNA, the CDR3 is TGTGCCAGCAGTTTTACAGGGATCACAGATACGCAGTATTTT. This chain connects TRBV9 to TRBJ2-3, with D possibly TRBD1 on 6 matching bases. V was trimmed by 5 bases and J by 2 bases, leaving 12 bases between them. Per germline, CDR1 SGDLS and CDR2 YYNGEE. This CDR3 is built from 14 residues.

The chain combines TRBV9 with TRBJ2-2; TRBD2 aligns across 8 bases. The germline gives CDR1 SGDLS, CDR2 YYNGEE. The trim removed 7 bases at V and 4 bases at J, leaving 6 bases unmatched. The CDR3 loop spans 14 amino acids. CDR3 nucleotide sequence: TGTGCCAGCCAAGGACTAGCCGGCACCGGGGAGCTGTTTTTT. It specifies CASQGLAGTGELFF.

The chain recombines TRBV13 with TRBJ1-2; D not resolved. The CDR3 totals 14 residues. V lost 2 bases to trimming and J lost 0 bases, with 7 bases between them. Germline V gives CDR1 PRHDT, CDR2 FYEKMQ (reference sequence). The CDR3 bases are TGTGCCAGCAGCTTACAATTCCCTAACTATGGCTACACCTTC. Translated, it gives CASSLQFPNYGYTF.

This clone was seen only a few times. The chain joins TRBV7-3 to TRBJ1-1, with TRBD1 as a possible D gene (6 bases). The CDR3 consists of 16 residues. Germline V gene lookup returns CDR1 SGHTA and CDR2 FQGTGA. V was clipped by 1 base and J by 3 bases, with 15 bases between them. The CDR3 sequence is CASSLNVGRGDTEAFF. The CDR3 coding sequence is TGTGCCAGCAGCTTAAATGTCGGCAGGGGAGACACTGAAGCTTTCTTT.

This chain links TRBV2 with TRBJ2-3; 9 bases align to TRBD1. This CDR3 has 16 residues. With 5 bases clipped from V and 0 bases from J, the junction kept 6 bases outside the gene matches. The germline CDR1 and CDR2 sequences are SNHLY and FYNNEI. The CDR3 here is CASSYTGTGSTDTQYF. CDR3 in DNA: TGTGCCAGCAGTTATACCGGGACAGGGAGCACAGATACGCAGTATTTT.

This chain uses TRBV6-5 with TRBJ2-6; 7 nucleotides match TRBD1. The CDR3 loop spans 15 amino acids. V dropped 2 bases and J dropped 4; count of bases not matched to a gene: 2. Germline V gives CDR1 MNHEY, CDR2 SVGAGI. This chain's CDR3 is CASSYRGPGANVLTF. The CDR3 nucleotides read TGTGCCAGCAGTTACAGGGGGCCGGGGGCCAACGTCCTGACTTTC.

This rearrangement joins TRBV29-1 to TRBJ1-3, with D possibly being TRBD1 (5 bases). Germline CDR1 is SQVTM and CDR2 is ANQGSEA. There are 13 residues in the CDR3. The V and J ends lost 4 bases and 8 bases respectively, with 15 bases between them. This CDR3 is CSVGQGGTDTIYF. In DNA form, the CDR3 reads TGCAGCGTTGGGCAGGGTGGTACTGACACCATATATTTT.

The chain combines TRBV9 with TRBJ2-7; D possibly corresponds to TRBD1 (6 bases). The V end lost 2 bases, the J end lost 0 bases, and 12 bases lay between the germline ends. CDR1 SGDLS and CDR2 YYNGEE come from the germline V gene. This CDR3 comprises 15 residues. This CDR3 reads CASSVGAISSYEQYF. DNA of the CDR3: TGTGCCAGCAGCGTGGGGGCTATTAGCTCCTACGAGCAGTACTTC. Variable domain in full (rest from reference TRBV9 and TRBJ2-7): DSGVTQTPKHLITATGQRVTLRCSPRSGDLSVYWYQQSLDQGLQFLIQYYNGEERAKGNILERFSAQQFPDLHSELNLSSLELGDSALYFCASSVGAISSYEQYFGPGTRLTVT.

V and J are TRBV28 and TRBJ1-5; D uncertain. This CDR3 contains 14 residues. V shed 8 bases and J shed 5 bases, with 16 bases lying between them. The V gene's germline CDR1 is MDHEN and CDR2 SYDVKM. The CDR3 region is CASHPSVLYQPQHF. The CDR3 coding sequence is TGTGCCAGCCACCCCAGCGTATTGTATCAGCCCCAGCATTTT.

J is TRBJ1-4 and V is TRBV25-1; D remains ambiguous. Germline values: CDR1 MGHDK, CDR2 SYGVNS. The germline V and J ends were trimmed by 2 bases and 0 bases, with 10 bases remaining between them. This CDR3 spans 16 amino acids. CDR3 in DNA: TGTGCCAGCAGTGAAGAGTGGGGAGCAACTAATGAAAAACTGTTTTTT. Its protein product is CASSEEWGATNEKLFF. The whole variable domain, filled in from reference TRBV25-1 and TRBJ1-4, reads EADIYQTPRYLVIGTGKKITLECSQTMGHDKMYWYQQDPGMELHLIHYSYGVNSTEKGDLSSESTVSRIRTEHFPLTLESARPSHTSQYLCASSEEWGATNEKLFFGSGTQLSVL.

J is TRBJ2-5 and V is TRBV29-1, with D perhaps TRBD2 (6 bases). Deletions cut 6 bases from V and 7 bases from J, with 12 bases between. The length of the CDR3 is 11 residues. Per germline, CDR1 SQVTM and CDR2 ANQGSEA. The CDR3 reads CSVGTLGTQYF. CDR3 DNA sequence: TGCAGCGTCGGGACTCTGGGGACCCAGTACTTC. The entire variable domain, with the rest obtained from reference TRBV29-1 and TRBJ2-5, is as follows: SAVISQKPSRDICQRGTSLTIQCQVDSQVTMMFWYRQQPGQSLTLIATANQGSEATYESGFVIDKFPISRPNLTFSTLTVSNMSPEDSSIYLCSVGTLGTQYFGPGTRLLVL.

The CDR3 reads CASSQDRGTGEMGYEQYF. The CDR3 DNA reads TGCGCCAGCAGCCAAGATCGTGGGACAGGGGAGATGGGGTACGAGCAGTACTTC. The chain couples TRBV4-3 to TRBJ2-7, with 10 nucleotides matching TRBD1. V lost 0 bases to trimming and J lost 4 bases; unmatched junction nucleotides: 12. CDR1 LGHNA and CDR2 YSLEER come from the germline V gene. This CDR3 has 18 amino acids.

The chain carries TRBV9 and TRBJ2-3; D is ambiguous. The germline gives CDR1 SGDLS, CDR2 YYNGEE. V lost 0 bases to trimming and J lost 0 bases, with 5 bases between them. The CDR3 is 14 amino acids. CDR3 loop: CASSVGASTDTQYF. DNA of the CDR3: TGTGCCAGCAGCGTAGGGGCTAGCACAGATACGCAGTATTTT.

This clone was detected only once. The chain joins TRBV7-2 to TRBJ1-2; no clear D. The CDR3 contains 14 residues. Trimming took 1 base from V and 2 from J, leaving 8 bases between them. Germline values: CDR1 SGHTA, CDR2 FQGNSA. CDR3 coding DNA: TGTGCCAGCAGCTTAGGCGGGGTGAACTATGGCTACACCTTC. Protein: CASSLGGVNYGYTF. The full variable domain, in which reference TRBV7-2 and TRBJ1-2 provide the parts outside the CDR3, is GAGVSQSPSNKVTEKGKDVELRCDPISGHTALYWYRQSLGQGLEFLIYFQGNSAPDKSGLPSDRFSAERTGGSVSTLTIQRTQQEDSAVYLCASSLGGVNYGYTFGSGTRLTVV.

This CDR3 is CASSQNGQGASNQPQHF. The CDR3 nucleotides are TGTGCCAGCAGTCAGAACGGGCAGGGGGCTAGCAATCAGCCCCAGCATTTT. This rearrangement joins TRBV2 to TRBJ1-5, with TRBD1 matching over 8 bases. J lost 0 bases, V lost 5 bases, and 9 bases had no gene match. Germline CDR1 reads SNHLY; CDR2 reads FYNNEI. CDR3 length: 17 residues.